This T cell receptor beta chain derives from a study of blood T cell repertoires in COVID-19. Study summary: The study drew acute and convalescent COVID-19 samples from the United States, Italy and Spain. In each case, the material was cDNA or gDNA derived from T cells, B-cell-depleted T cells, or PBMCs.

Per the germline V gene, CDR1 is MDHEN and CDR2 is SYDVKM. V shed 7 bases, J shed 4 bases, and the junction held 9 bases outside the gene matches. The CDR3 length is 15 residues. This clone has only one observation. In the authors' workflow: Quantification of nucleated cells was approximated via reference gene primer amplification. The protocol was immunoSEQ multiplex PCR, while the TCRdb copy is restricted to in-frame clones and leaves out a portion. That table supplies the V and J calls and clone size; D and trimming were determined from the DNA. The data show under 300,000 clones, 70% to 90% seen once.

The sequence was collected from a woman aged 40 to 50 who had recovered from COVID-19. The source material was peripheral blood. The chain is built from TRBV28 and TRBJ1-2; TRBD1 matches 10 bases. As DNA, the CDR3 is TGTGCCAGCACCACTCGGACAGGGGGTTCCTATGGCTACACCTTC. This sequence encodes CASTTRTGGSYGYTF.